This T cell receptor (beta chain) derives from a study of response to subunit inactivated influenza vaccine. The germline V gene encodes CDR1 DFQATT and CDR2 SNEGSKA (reference sequence). Trimming pared 3 bases from V and 2 bases from J, leaving 17 bases between. The CDR3 runs 15 residues. TCRdb analysed the RT-PCR reads with MiXCR anew, one entry per CDR3 protein. The data show roughly 780,000 distinct CDR3 sequences, less than 20% seen once. The rearrangement uses TRBV20-1 and TRBJ2-7, with a weak D call TRBD2 (5 bases). Sequenced here: PBMCs from blood, sampled less than 6 days after vaccination. This TCR came from a man aged 45-65 years who received an inactivated influenza vaccine. The CDR3 coding sequence is TGCAGTGCTAGGGAAGACTACCCTAAGCCCTACGAGCAGTACTTC. Translating it yields CSAREDYPKPYEQYF.